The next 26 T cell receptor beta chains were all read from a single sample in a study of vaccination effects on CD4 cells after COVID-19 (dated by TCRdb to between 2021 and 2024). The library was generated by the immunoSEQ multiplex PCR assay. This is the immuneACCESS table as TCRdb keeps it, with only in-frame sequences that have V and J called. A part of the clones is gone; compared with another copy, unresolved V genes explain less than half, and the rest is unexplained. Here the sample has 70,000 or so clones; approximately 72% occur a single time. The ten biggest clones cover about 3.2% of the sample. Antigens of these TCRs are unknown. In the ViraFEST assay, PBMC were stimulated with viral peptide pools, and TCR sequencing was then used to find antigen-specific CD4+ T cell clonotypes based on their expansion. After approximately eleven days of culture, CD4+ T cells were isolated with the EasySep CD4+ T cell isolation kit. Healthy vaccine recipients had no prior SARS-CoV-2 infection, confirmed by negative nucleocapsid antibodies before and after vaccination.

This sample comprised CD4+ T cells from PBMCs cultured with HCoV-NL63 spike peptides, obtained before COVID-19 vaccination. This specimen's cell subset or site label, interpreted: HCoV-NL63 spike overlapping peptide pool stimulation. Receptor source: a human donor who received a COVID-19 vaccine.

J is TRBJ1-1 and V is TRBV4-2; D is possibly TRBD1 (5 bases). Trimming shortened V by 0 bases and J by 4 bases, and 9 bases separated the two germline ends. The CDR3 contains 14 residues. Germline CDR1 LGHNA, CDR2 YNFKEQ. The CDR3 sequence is CASSQESGGTEAFF. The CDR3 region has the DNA TGTGCCAGCAGCCAAGAGTCGGGGGGCACTGAAGCTTTCTTT.

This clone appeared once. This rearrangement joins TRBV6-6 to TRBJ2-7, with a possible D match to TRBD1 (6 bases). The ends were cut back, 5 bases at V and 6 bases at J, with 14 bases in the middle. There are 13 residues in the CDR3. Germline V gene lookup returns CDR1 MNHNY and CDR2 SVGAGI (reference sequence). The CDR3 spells CASSLIFRGEQYV. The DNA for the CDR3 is TGTGCCAGCAGTCTGATTTTCAGGGGCGAGCAGTACGTC.

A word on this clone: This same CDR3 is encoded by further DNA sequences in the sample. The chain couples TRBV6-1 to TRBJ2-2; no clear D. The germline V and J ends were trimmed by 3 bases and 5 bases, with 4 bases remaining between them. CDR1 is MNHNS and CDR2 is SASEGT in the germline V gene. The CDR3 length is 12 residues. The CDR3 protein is CASSEGTGELFF. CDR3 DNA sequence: TGTGCCAGCAGTGAGGGGACCGGGGAGCTGTTTTTT.

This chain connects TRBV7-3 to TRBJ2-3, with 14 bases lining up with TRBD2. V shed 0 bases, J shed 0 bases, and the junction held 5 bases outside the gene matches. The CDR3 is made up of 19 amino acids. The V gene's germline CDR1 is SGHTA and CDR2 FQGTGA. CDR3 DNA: TGTGCCAGCAGCTTAACCGGACTAGCGGGGGGATCCAGCACAGATACGCAGTATTTT. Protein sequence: CASSLTGLAGGSSTDTQYF. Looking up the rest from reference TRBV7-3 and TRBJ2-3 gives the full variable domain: GAGVSQTPSNKVTEKGKYVELRCDPISGHTALYWYRQSLGQGPEFLIYFQGTGAADDSGLPNDRFFAVRPEGSVSTLKIQRTERGDSAVYLCASSLTGLAGGSSTDTQYFGPGTRLTVL.

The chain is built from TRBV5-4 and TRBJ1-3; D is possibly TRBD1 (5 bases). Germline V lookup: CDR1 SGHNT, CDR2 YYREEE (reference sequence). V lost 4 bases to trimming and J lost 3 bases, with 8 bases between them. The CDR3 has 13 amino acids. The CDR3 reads CASSPDSGNTIYF. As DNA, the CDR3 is TGTGCCAGCAGCCCTGACAGTGGAAACACCATATATTTT.

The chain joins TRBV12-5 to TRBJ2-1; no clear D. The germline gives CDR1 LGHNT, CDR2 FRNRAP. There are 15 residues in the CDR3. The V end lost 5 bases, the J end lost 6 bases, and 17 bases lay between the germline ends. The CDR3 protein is CASGGNLGYGNEQFF. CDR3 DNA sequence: TGTGCTAGTGGTGGCAATTTGGGGTATGGCAATGAGCAGTTCTTC.

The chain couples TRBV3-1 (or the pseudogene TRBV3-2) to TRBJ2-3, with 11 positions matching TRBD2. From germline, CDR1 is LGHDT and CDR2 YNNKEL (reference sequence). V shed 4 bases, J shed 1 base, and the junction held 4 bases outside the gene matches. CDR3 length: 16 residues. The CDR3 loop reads CASSRLAGGGTDTQYF. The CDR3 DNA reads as TGTGCCAGCAGCCGTTTAGCGGGGGGGGGCACAGATACGCAGTATTTT.

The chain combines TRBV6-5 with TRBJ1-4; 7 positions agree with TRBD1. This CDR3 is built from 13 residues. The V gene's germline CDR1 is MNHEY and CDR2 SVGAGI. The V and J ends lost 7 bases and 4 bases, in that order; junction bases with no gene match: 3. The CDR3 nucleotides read TGTGCCAGCAAGGGGGCCCTTAATGAAAAACTGTTTTTT. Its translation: CASKGALNEKLFF.

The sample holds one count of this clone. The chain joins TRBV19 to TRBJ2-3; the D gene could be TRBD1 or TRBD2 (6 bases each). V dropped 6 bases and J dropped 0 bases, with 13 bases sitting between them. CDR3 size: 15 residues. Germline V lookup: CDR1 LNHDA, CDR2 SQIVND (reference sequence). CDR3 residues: CASSPNGGSTDTQYF. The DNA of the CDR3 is TGTGCCAGTAGCCCCAACGGGGGCAGCACAGATACGCAGTATTTT.

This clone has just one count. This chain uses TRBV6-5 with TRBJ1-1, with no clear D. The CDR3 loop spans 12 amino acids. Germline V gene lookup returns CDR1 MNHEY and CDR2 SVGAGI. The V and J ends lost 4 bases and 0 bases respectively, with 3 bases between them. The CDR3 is CASSFLNTEAFF. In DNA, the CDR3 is TGTGCCAGCAGTTTCTTGAACACTGAAGCTTTCTTT.

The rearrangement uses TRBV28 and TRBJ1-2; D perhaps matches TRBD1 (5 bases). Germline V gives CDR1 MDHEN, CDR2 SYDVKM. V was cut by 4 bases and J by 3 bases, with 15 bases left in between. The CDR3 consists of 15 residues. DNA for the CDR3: TGTGCCAGCAGTTCACTGGGGCACGGGGACTATGGCTACACCTTC. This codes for CASSSLGHGDYGYTF.

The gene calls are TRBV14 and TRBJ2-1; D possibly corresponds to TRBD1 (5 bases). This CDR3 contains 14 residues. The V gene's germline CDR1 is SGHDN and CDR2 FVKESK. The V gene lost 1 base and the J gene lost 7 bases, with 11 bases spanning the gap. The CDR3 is CASSQVGALNEQFF. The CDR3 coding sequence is TGTGCCAGCAGCCAAGTTGGGGCTTTGAATGAGCAGTTCTTC.

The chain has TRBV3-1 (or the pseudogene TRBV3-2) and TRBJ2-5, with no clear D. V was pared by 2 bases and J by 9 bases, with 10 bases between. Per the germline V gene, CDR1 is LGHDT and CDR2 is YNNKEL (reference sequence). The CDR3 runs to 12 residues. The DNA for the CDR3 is TGTGCCAGCAGCCAACCAGACCGCGCCCAGTACTTC. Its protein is CASSQPDRAQYF.

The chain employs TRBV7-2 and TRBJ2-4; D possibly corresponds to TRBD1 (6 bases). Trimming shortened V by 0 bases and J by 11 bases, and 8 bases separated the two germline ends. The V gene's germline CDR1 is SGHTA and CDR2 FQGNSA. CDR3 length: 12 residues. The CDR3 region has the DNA TGTGCCAGCAGCTTAGCGGGGGCGGTTCAGTACTTC. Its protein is CASSLAGAVQYF.

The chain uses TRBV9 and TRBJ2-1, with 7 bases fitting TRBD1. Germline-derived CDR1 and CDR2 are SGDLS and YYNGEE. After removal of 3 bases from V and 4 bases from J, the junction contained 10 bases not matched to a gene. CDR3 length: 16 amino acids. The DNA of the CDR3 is TGTGCCAGCAGCGGAGATCGACAGGGAGTATACAATGAGCAGTTCTTC. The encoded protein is CASSGDRQGVYNEQFF.

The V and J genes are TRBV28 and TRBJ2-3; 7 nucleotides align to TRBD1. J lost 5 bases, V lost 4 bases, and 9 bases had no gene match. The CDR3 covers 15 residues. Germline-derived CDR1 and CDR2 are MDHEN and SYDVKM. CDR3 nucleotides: TGTGCCAGCAGTTCCGGAGACAGGGTAATAGATACGCAGTATTTT. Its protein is CASSSGDRVIDTQYF. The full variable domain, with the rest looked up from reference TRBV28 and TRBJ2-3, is DVKVTQSSRYLVKRTGEKVFLECVQDMDHENMFWYRQDPGLGLRLIYFSYDVKMKEKGDIPEGYSVSREKKERFSLILESASTNQTSMYLCASSSGDRVIDTQYFGPGTRLTVL.

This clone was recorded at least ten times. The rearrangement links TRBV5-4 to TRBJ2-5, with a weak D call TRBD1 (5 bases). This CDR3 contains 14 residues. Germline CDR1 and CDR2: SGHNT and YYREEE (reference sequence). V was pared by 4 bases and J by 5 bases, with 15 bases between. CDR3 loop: CASSPPGSPETQYF. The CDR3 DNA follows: TGTGCCAGCAGCCCACCAGGGTCCCCGGAGACCCAGTACTTC.

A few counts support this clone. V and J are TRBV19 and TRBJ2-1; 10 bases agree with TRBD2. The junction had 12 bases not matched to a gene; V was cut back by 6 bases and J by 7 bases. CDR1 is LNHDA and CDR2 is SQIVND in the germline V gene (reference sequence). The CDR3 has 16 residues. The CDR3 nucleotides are TGTGCCAGTAGGAAAAGGGAAGCGGGGGGGATGAATGAGCAGTTCTTC. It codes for CASRKREAGGMNEQFF.

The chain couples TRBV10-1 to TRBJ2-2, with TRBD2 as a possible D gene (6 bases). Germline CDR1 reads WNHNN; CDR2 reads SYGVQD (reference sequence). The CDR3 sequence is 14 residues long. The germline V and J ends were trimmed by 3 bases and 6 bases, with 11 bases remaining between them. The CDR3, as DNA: TGCGCCAGCAGTGATGGATCGGGGGCCGGGGAGCTGTTTTTT. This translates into CASSDGSGAGELFF.

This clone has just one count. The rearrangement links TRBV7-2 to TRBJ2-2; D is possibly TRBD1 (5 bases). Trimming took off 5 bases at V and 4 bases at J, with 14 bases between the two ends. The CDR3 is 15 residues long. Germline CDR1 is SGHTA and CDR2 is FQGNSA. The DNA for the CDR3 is TGTGCCAGCAGCCCCCAAGGGGTGCCCACCGGGGAGCTGTTTTTT. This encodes CASSPQGVPTGELFF.

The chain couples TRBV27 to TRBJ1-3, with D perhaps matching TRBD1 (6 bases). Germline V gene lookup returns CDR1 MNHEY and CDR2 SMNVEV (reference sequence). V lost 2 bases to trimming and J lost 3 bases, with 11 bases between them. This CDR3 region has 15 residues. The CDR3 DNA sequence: TGTGCCAGCAGTTTAACGGCAGGGGTTGGAAACACCATATATTTT. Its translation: CASSLTAGVGNTIYF.

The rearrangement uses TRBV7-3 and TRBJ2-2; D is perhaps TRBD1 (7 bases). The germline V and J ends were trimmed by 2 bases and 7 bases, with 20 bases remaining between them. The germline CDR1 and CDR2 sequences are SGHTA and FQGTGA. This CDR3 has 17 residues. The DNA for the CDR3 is TGTGCCAGCAGCTTAGATGGTGCGGCAGGGGGGCGCGGGGAGCTGTTTTTT. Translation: CASSLDGAAGGRGELFF.

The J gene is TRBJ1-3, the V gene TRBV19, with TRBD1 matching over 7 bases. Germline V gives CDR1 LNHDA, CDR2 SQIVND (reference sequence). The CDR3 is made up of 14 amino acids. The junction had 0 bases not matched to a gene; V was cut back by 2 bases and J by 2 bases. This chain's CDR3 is CASSITGAGNTIYF. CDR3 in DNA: TGTGCCAGTAGTATAACAGGGGCTGGAAACACCATATATTTT.

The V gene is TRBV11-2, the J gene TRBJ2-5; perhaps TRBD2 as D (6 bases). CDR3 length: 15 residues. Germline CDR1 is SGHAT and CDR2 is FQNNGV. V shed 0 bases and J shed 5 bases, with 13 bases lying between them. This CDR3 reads CASSLEALGGETQYF. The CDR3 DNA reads TGTGCCAGCAGCTTAGAGGCCCTTGGGGGGGAGACCCAGTACTTC.

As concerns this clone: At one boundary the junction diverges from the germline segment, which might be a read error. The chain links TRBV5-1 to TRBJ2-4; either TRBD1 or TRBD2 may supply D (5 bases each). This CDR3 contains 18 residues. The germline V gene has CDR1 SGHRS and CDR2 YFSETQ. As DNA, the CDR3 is TGCGCCAGCAGTTTGGGGACGGCTGGGGATAGGGACAAAAACATTCAGTACTTC. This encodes CASSLGTAGDRDKNIQYF.

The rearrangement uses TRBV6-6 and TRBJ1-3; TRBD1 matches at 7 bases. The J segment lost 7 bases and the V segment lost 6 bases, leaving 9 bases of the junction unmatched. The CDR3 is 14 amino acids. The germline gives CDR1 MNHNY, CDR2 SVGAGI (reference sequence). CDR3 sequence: CASRPTGTDNTIYF. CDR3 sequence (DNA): TGTGCCAGCAGGCCTACCGGGACAGATAACACCATATATTTT.